Listed below are T cell receptor beta chains from one sample, sequenced in a study of control samples from healthy donors and cancer patients. The data were produced by immunoSEQ multiplex PCR, yet TCRdb's version contains in-frame clones alone and is incomplete. Of roughly 94,000 clones in the sample, around 84% were seen once. Material: PBMCs. The receptors come from a man aged 70-80 years with lung cancer. CDR3s include the opening cysteine and the closing phenylalanine or tryptophan. A D gene is named only where the DNA matches it firmly. Size values are once, few and many counts, or a class for expanded clones, and some rows have none.

clone_size	j_call	d_call	v_call	cdr3_aa	cdr3_nt
.	TRBJ1-3	.	TRBV21-1	CASSSTADSGNTIYF	TGTGCCAGCAGTTCGACAGCCGACTCTGGAAACACCATATATTTT
.	TRBJ2-3	.	TRBV7-2	CASSLYEADTQYF	TGTGCCAGCAGCTTATATGAGGCAGATACGCAGTATTTT
.	TRBJ2-7	.	TRBV3-1/TRBV3-2	CASSQDPVVGTLREQYF	TGTGCCAGCAGCCAAGATCCGGTCGTGGGGACCCTACGAGAGCAGTACTTC
.	TRBJ2-2	TRBD1	TRBV19	CASNTRRQGAIGELFF	TGTGCCAGTAATACGAGGCGGCAGGGGGCTATCGGGGAGCTGTTTTTT
few	TRBJ1-5	.	TRBV24-1	CASSRGFEPQHF	TGTGCCTCCAGTCGGGGATTCGAGCCCCAGCATTTT
.	TRBJ2-3	.	TRBV6-4	CASRQLPSTDTQYF	TGTGCCAGCAGGCAACTTCCTAGCACAGATACGCAGTATTTT
.	TRBJ1-1	TRBD1	TRBV7-9	CASSGTGVTMNTEAFF	TGTGCCAGCAGCGGAACAGGGGTTACTATGAACACTGAAGCTTTCTTT
.	TRBJ2-1	.	TRBV5-1	CASSFLGEAHEQFF	TGCGCCAGCAGCTTCCTCGGGGAGGCCCATGAGCAGTTCTTC
.	TRBJ2-1	.	TRBV2	CASSEPRAAYNEQFF	TGTGCCAGCAGTGAACCGAGGGCGGCCTACAATGAGCAGTTCTTC
.	TRBJ2-2	.	TRBV25-1	CASSELGRSTGELFF	TGTGCCAGCAGTGAATTAGGGAGGTCCACCGGGGAGCTGTTTTTT
few	TRBJ2-3	TRBD2	TRBV7-9	CASSRGLAGTDTQYF	TGTGCCAGCAGCCGGGGACTAGCGGGGACAGATACGCAGTATTTT
once	TRBJ2-1	.	TRBV5-6	CASSLGTTYNEQFF	TGTGCCAGCAGCCTGGGGACAACCTACAATGAGCAGTTCTTC
once	TRBJ2-5	.	TRBV7-2	CASSPQETQYF	TGTGCCAGCAGCCCCCAAGAGACCCAGTACTTC
.	TRBJ1-2	.	TRBV9	CASSGGQGIYGYTF	TGTGCCAGCAGCGGAGGGCAGGGAATCTATGGCTACACCTTC
.	TRBJ1-2	TRBD1	TRBV7-9	CASRDRSQPYGYTF	TGTGCCAGCAGGGACAGGTCTCAACCCTATGGCTACACCTTC
.	TRBJ2-4	TRBD1	TRBV24-1	CATQAAGGRDIQYF	TGTGCCACCCAAGCCGCAGGGGGCAGGGACATTCAGTACTTC
.	TRBJ1-2	.	TRBV15	CATSRDYGLRNYGYTF	TGTGCCACCAGCAGAGATTACGGCCTAAGAAACTATGGCTACACCTTC
once	TRBJ1-6	.	TRBV27	CASSRGMVWDSPLHF	TGTGCCAGCAGTAGGGGGATGGTTTGGGATTCACCCCTCCACTTT
.	TRBJ1-1	TRBD1	TRBV4-2	CASSQVPDRGVAFF	TGTGCCAGCAGCCAAGTCCCAGACAGGGGGGTAGCTTTCTTT
few	TRBJ2-7	TRBD1	TRBV14	CASSQGTGQGRHEQYF	TGTGCCAGCAGCCAAGGGACAGGGCAGGGGAGGCACGAGCAGTACTTC
.	TRBJ2-2	.	TRBV27	CASSFRPSNTGELFF	TGTGCCAGCAGTTTCCGGCCGTCGAACACCGGGGAGCTGTTTTTT
.	TRBJ2-7	.	TRBV15	CATSRRGRGSYEQYF	TGTGCCACCAGCAGAAGAGGACGGGGGTCCTACGAGCAGTACTTC
.	TRBJ2-1	TRBD1	TRBV14	CASSQDRGLSRIF	TGTGCCAGCAGCCAAGACAGGGGGCTGTCAAGGATCTTC
.	TRBJ1-2	.	TRBV5-5	CASSLDEGMEGYTF	TGTGCCAGCAGCTTGGATGAGGGGATGGAAGGCTACACCTTC
.	TRBJ2-3	TRBD1	TRBV19	CASSVYRGADTQYF	TGTGCCAGTAGTGTCTACAGGGGTGCAGATACGCAGTATTTT
.	TRBJ2-7	.	TRBV19	CASSIKTFYEQYF	TGTGCCAGTAGTATAAAGACTTTCTACGAGCAGTACTTC
.	TRBJ1-5	.	TRBV30	CAWSATGNQPQHF	TGTGCCTGGAGTGCGACGGGCAATCAGCCCCAGCATTTT
.	TRBJ2-2	.	TRBV7-9	CASSLRLPGELFF	TGTGCCAGCAGCCTCCGACTTCCCGGGGAGCTGTTTTTT
.	TRBJ1-2	.	TRBV5-4	CASSGSIGVDGYTF	TGTGCCAGCAGCGGGAGTATAGGGGTGGATGGCTACACCTTC
.	TRBJ2-7	TRBD2	TRBV7-8	CASSLTGGSGGYIYEQYF	TGTGCCAGCAGCTTAACCGGGGGTAGCGGGGGGTACATTTACGAGCAGTACTTC
.	TRBJ1-4	.	TRBV7-9	CASSQVSSELFF	TGTGCCAGCAGCCAGGTGTCCAGCGAACTGTTTTTT
.	TRBJ2-2	TRBD2	TRBV6-2/TRBV6-3	CASSYKNSGGAWTGELFF	TGTGCCAGCAGTTACAAAAATAGCGGGGGGGCATGGACCGGGGAGCTGTTTTTT
.	TRBJ2-7	.	TRBV18	CASSPVAGVGYEQYF	TGTGCCAGCTCACCTGTGGCAGGGGTAGGCTACGAGCAGTACTTC
.	TRBJ2-7	TRBD2	TRBV2	CASRGGLAGAYEQYF	TGTGCCAGCAGAGGAGGACTAGCGGGGGCTTACGAGCAGTACTTC
.	TRBJ1-1	TRBD1	TRBV5-4	CASRDKGQRNTEAFF	TGTGCCAGCAGAGACAAGGGACAGAGGAACACTGAAGCTTTCTTT
.	TRBJ1-1	.	TRBV19	CASIPGRENTEAFF	TGTGCCAGTATCCCAGGGAGGGAGAACACTGAAGCTTTCTTT
once	TRBJ1-1	.	TRBV12-3/TRBV12-4	CASRVQGETEAFF	TGTGCCAGCAGGGTACAGGGCGAGACTGAAGCTTTCTTT
once	TRBJ2-3	TRBD2	TRBV6-6	CASSSSGGRADTQYF	TGTGCCAGCAGTTCCTCGGGGGGGCGCGCAGATACGCAGTATTTT
.	TRBJ1-4	.	TRBV6-2/TRBV6-3	CASSRQNEKLFF	TGTGCCAGCAGTCGCCAGAATGAAAAACTGTTTTTT
once	TRBJ2-2	.	TRBV2	CASSEGIGELFF	TGTGCCAGCAGTGAGGGAATCGGGGAGCTGTTTTTT
.	TRBJ2-5	.	TRBV14	CASSQGTLRQETQYF	TGTGCCAGCAGCCAAGGGACACTAAGGCAAGAGACCCAGTACTTC
.	TRBJ2-5	TRBD2	TRBV5-5	CASSSDSGGARETQYF	TGTGCCAGCAGCTCGGATAGCGGGGGGGCTCGGGAGACCCAGTACTTC
.	TRBJ1-1	.	TRBV10-1	CASTSGNTEAFF	TGCGCCAGCACCTCCGGGAACACTGAAGCTTTCTTT
.	TRBJ1-6	TRBD1	TRBV27	CASSLLKAGTGNSPLHF	TGTGCCAGCAGTTTACTTAAAGCCGGGACAGGGAATTCACCCCTCCACTTT
once	TRBJ1-1	.	TRBV30	CAWQTGLWDTEAFF	TGTGCCTGGCAAACGGGACTTTGGGACACTGAAGCTTTCTTT
.	TRBJ2-6	.	TRBV6-1	CASSEGGAGANVLTF	TGTGCCAGCAGTGAGGGGGGGGCCGGGGCCAACGTCCTGACTTTC
.	TRBJ2-1	TRBD2	TRBV15	CATSVKLALGLNEQFF	TGTGCCACCAGCGTGAAACTAGCGTTAGGGCTCAATGAGCAGTTCTTC
once	TRBJ2-7	.	TRBV29-1	CSVEIAGTEQYF	TGCAGCGTTGAAATCGCAGGGACGGAGCAGTACTTC
.	TRBJ2-3	TRBD1	TRBV5-4	CASSGAGTGTVSTDTQYF	TGTGCCAGCAGCGGGGCCGGGACAGGGACCGTTAGCACAGATACGCAGTATTTT
.	TRBJ1-5	.	TRBV2	CASSESGGLGGAQHF	TGTGCCAGCAGTGAGTCGGGAGGGCTGGGGGGAGCCCAGCATTTT
.	TRBJ1-1	TRBD1	TRBV19	CASSISRDRNTEAFF	TGTGCCAGTAGTATAAGCCGGGACAGGAACACTGAAGCTTTCTTT
few	TRBJ2-3	TRBD2	TRBV29-1	CSVVGLAGGYSTDTQYF	TGCAGCGTTGTGGGTCTAGCGGGGGGGTACTCCACAGATACGCAGTATTTT
.	TRBJ1-5	.	TRBV24-1	CATTAGSNQPQHF	TGTGCCACCACGGCAGGGTCCAATCAGCCCCAGCATTTT
.	TRBJ2-7	TRBD2	TRBV29-1	CSVERTSGGVSYEQYF	TGCAGCGTTGAAAGGACTAGCGGGGGGGTCTCCTACGAGCAGTACTTC
once	TRBJ1-5	.	TRBV4-2	CASSQDSVQPQHF	TGTGCCAGCAGCCAAGATTCGGTTCAGCCCCAGCATTTT
once	TRBJ2-7	.	TRBV9	CASSVASASIEQYF	TGTGCCAGCAGCGTAGCATCAGCTAGCATCGAGCAGTACTTC
.	TRBJ2-6	.	TRBV11-2	CASSSTQSGANVLTF	TGTGCCAGCAGCTCCACACAATCTGGGGCCAACGTCCTGACTTTC
.	TRBJ2-7	TRBD1	TRBV5-6	CASSGDRAHEQYF	TGTGCCAGCAGCGGGGACAGGGCTCACGAGCAGTACTTC